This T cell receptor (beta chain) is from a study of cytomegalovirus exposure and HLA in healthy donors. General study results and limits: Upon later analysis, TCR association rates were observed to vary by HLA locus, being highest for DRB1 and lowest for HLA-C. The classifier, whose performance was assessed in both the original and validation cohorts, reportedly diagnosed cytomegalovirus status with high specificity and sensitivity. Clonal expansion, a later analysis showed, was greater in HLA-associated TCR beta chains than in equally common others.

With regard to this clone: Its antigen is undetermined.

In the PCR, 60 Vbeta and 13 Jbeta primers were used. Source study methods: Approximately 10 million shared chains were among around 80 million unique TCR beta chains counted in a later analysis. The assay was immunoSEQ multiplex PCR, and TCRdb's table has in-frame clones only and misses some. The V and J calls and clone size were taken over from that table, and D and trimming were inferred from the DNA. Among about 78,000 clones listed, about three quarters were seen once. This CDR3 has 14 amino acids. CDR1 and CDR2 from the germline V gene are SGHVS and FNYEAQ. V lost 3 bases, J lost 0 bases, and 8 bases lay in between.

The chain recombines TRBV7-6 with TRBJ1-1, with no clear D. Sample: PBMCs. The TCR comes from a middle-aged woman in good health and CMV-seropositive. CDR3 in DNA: TGTGCCAGCAGCTTTTCCGGGGTGAACACTGAAGCTTTCTTT. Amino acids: CASSFSGVNTEAFF.